This T cell receptor beta chain was captured by sequencing in a study of T cells in Graves' hyperthyroidism and ophthalmopathy. Study-level background: Peripheral blood was secured at the point of initial diagnosis, before any treatment.

Amplified TCR beta CDR3 regions came from RNA transcripts. Primed by the HTBI set, a first-round RT-PCR was run on the TCR CDR3. MiXCR was run by TCRdb on the multiplex PCR reads, yielding one entry per CDR3 protein. The sample has about 500,000 distinct CDR3 sequences; 15% to 20% are singletons. Clinicians diagnosed patients from clinical symptoms, serum thyroxine and TRAb, thyroid ultrasound and orbital computed tomography. This TCR was sampled from a woman aged 18-30 years with Graves' ophthalmopathy. The sample comprised blood.

In nucleotides, the CDR3 is TGTGCCAGCAGCTTATCCGGGACATTGGAAGACTGTGGCTACACCTTC. It encodes CASSLSGTLEDCGYTF. The gene calls are TRBV7-9 and TRBJ1-2; tentative D call: TRBD1 (6 bases). The germline V gene has CDR1 SEHNR and CDR2 FQNEAQ (reference sequence). The germline V and J ends were trimmed by 2 bases and 7 bases, with 20 bases remaining between them. The CDR3 totals 16 residues.